This entry lists 19 T cell receptor beta chains sequenced from one sample in a study of blood T cell repertoires in COVID-19. The protocol was immunoSEQ multiplex PCR, while the TCRdb copy is restricted to in-frame clones and leaves out a portion. The sample lists roughly 160,000 clones; 81% were seen once. The sequenced material came from PBMCs or T cells enriched from blood (not recorded which). Receptors originate from a woman in her thirties or forties with acute COVID-19.

The chain links TRBV19 to TRBJ2-7; 9 bases map to TRBD1. Germline CDR1 reads LNHDA; CDR2 reads SQIVND (reference sequence). V lost 3 bases and J lost 6; bases outside the gene matches: 9. The CDR3 is made up of 15 amino acids. CDR3 sequence: CASSILGGQGGEQYF. In nucleotides, the CDR3 is TGTGCCAGTAGTATTCTTGGGGGACAGGGAGGCGAGCAGTACTTC.

V and J are TRBV6-4 and TRBJ2-7; possibly TRBD2 for D (6 bases). Deletions cut 6 bases from V and 2 bases from J, with 17 bases between. Per germline, CDR1 MRHNA and CDR2 SNTAGT. The CDR3 extends over 15 amino acids. Here the CDR3 reads CASSISGTPTYEQYV. CDR3 coding DNA: TGTGCCAGCAGCATCTCCGGGACTCCTACCTACGAGCAGTACGTC.

This clone was observed a few times. This sequence joins TRBV30 and TRBJ2-2; TRBD2 matches at 7 bases. V shed 3 bases and J 5 bases; nucleotides not matched to a gene: 6. The CDR3 sequence is 14 residues long. Germline CDR1 is GTSNPN and CDR2 is SVGIG (reference sequence). For the CDR3, the DNA is TGTGCCTGGAGGTTAACAGCGGGAACCGGGGAGCTGTTTTTT. It specifies CAWRLTAGTGELFF.

This clone was seen only a few times. The chain links TRBV30 to TRBJ1-4, with TRBD1 matching 8 bases. The CDR3 contains 13 residues. CDR1 and CDR2 from the germline V gene are GTSNPN and SVGIG (reference sequence). The V segment lost 4 bases and the J segment 7 bases; nucleotides outside the gene matches: 5. This chain's CDR3 is CAWTPTGVEKLFF. In DNA form, the CDR3 reads TGTGCCTGGACCCCGACAGGGGTTGAAAAACTGTTTTTT.

The chain combines TRBV27 with TRBJ2-1, with 11 bases that match TRBD1. J lost 6 bases, V lost 4 bases, and 8 bases had no gene match. CDR3 length equals 16 residues. Per the germline V gene, CDR1 is MNHEY and CDR2 is SMNVEV (reference sequence). The CDR3 region has the DNA TGTGCCAGCAGTTCATGGGACAGGGGGTTTGGCAATGAGCAGTTCTTC. Protein sequence: CASSSWDRGFGNEQFF.

The V gene is TRBV7-2, the J gene TRBJ2-5; TRBD1 aligns across 9 bases. From germline, CDR1 is SGHTA and CDR2 FQGNSA. The CDR3 loop spans 21 amino acids. Losses at the gene ends were 0 bases for V and 2 bases for J; bases not matched to a gene: 19. This CDR3 is CASSLALGRTGEGRGQETQYF. CDR3 coding DNA: TGTGCCAGCAGCTTAGCTTTAGGCAGGACAGGGGAGGGCCGGGGTCAAGAGACCCAGTACTTC.

The V call is TRBV28, the J call TRBJ1-5; TRBD1 matches 12 bases. Looked up from germline, CDR1 is MDHEN and CDR2 is SYDVKM. The CDR3 runs to 15 residues. V lost 6 bases to trimming and J lost 3 bases; unmatched junction nucleotides: 3. The CDR3 protein is CASSMGQGANQPQHF. The CDR3 coding sequence is TGTGCCAGCAGCATGGGACAGGGGGCCAATCAGCCCCAGCATTTT.

The chain recombines TRBV18 with TRBJ1-1; 7 bases line up with TRBD1. The CDR3 is 13 amino acids. Germline values: CDR1 KGHSH, CDR2 LQKENI. The J segment lost 1 base and the V segment lost 4 bases, leaving 0 bases of the junction unmatched. The CDR3 is CASSRDRNTEAFF. The DNA of the CDR3 is TGTGCCAGCTCACGGGACAGGAACACTGAAGCTTTCTTT.

The gene calls are TRBV11-2 and TRBJ2-7; perhaps TRBD2 as D (6 bases). This CDR3 is built from 13 residues. Germline V gene sequence: CDR1 SGHAT, CDR2 FQNNGV. The germline V and J ends were trimmed by 1 base and 7 bases, with 11 bases remaining between them. CDR3 sequence (DNA): TGTGCCAGCAGCTTAGTAGGAGGGCGTGAGCAGTACTTC. Residues: CASSLVGGREQYF.

This chain connects TRBV7-3 to TRBJ2-1; 10 bases match TRBD2. Trimming removed 6 bases from V and 10 bases from J; junction bases left unmatched: 6. Germline V CDR1 and CDR2: SGHTA, FQGTGA. The CDR3 covers 13 residues. The CDR3 protein is CASRPSAGGEQFF. In DNA form, the CDR3 reads TGTGCCAGCAGGCCCTCAGCGGGAGGGGAGCAGTTCTTC.

The genes are TRBV27 and TRBJ2-3; 7 bases match TRBD2. Germline lookup yields CDR1 MNHEY and CDR2 SMNVEV (reference sequence). V trimming: 4 bases; J trimming: 2 bases; junction bases outside the gene matches: 6. This CDR3 region has 15 residues. The CDR3 protein is CASSWAGENTDTQYF. The CDR3 coding sequence is TGTGCCAGCAGTTGGGCGGGAGAGAACACAGATACGCAGTATTTT.

The rearrangement uses TRBV12-3 or TRBV12-4 and TRBJ1-3; D unresolved. The CDR3 runs 13 residues. Trimming shortened V by 1 base and J by 7 bases, and 8 bases separated the two germline ends. The DNA of the CDR3 is TGTGCCAGCAGTTTAGGCGGGCTTAACACCATATATTTT. Translated: CASSLGGLNTIYF.

The chain has TRBV5-4 and TRBJ1-2; 12 nucleotides agree with TRBD1. V was pared by 6 bases and J by 4 bases, with 10 bases of the junction left unmatched. Germline loops: CDR1 SGHNT, CDR2 YYREEE (reference sequence). CDR3 length: 16 amino acids. CDR3 residues: CASNPGQGATTYGYTF. DNA of the CDR3: TGTGCCAGCAACCCGGGACAGGGGGCTACAACCTATGGCTACACCTTC.

This clone has just one count. This chain links TRBV29-1 with TRBJ1-1; TRBD1 matches 8 bases. The V gene end was trimmed by 6 bases and the J gene end by 6 bases; junction bases not matched to a gene: 6. Germline loops: CDR1 SQVTM, CDR2 ANQGSEA. The CDR3 has 12 amino acids. The CDR3 nucleotides are TGCAGCGTCGGAGACAGGGGTGCTGAAGCTTTCTTT. This encodes CSVGDRGAEAFF. Full variable domain (outside the CDR3, taken from reference TRBV29-1 and TRBJ1-1): SAVISQKPSRDICQRGTSLTIQCQVDSQVTMMFWYRQQPGQSLTLIATANQGSEATYESGFVIDKFPISRPNLTFSTLTVSNMSPEDSSIYLCSVGDRGAEAFFGQGTRLTVV.

The chain links TRBV21-1 to TRBJ2-7; the DNA was not used to check the table's D call, TRBD2. TRBV21-1 is designated a pseudogene. This CDR3 comprises 14 residues. The CDR3 nucleotides read TGTGCCAGCAGCAAAGTGCCGAGCTCCTACGAGCAGTACTTC. It encodes CASSKVPSSYEQYF.

Remarks on this clone: Possible read error: a much larger clone is one base away. Other DNA sequences in the same sample also yield this CDR3. CDR3: CASSPTGGIAKNIQYF. In DNA, the CDR3 is TGTGCCAGCAGCCCTACAGGGGGCATTGCCAAAAACATTCAGTACTTC. This chain uses TRBV9 with TRBJ2-4; 9 bases line up with TRBD1. This CDR3 is 16 amino acids long. Germline values: CDR1 SGDLS, CDR2 YYNGEE. Trimming cost V 4 bases and J 1 base; bases outside gene matches: 6.

The gene calls are TRBV25-1 and TRBJ1-3, with 8 bases that match TRBD1. This CDR3 comprises 16 residues. Losses at the gene ends were 6 bases for V and 3 bases for J; bases not matched to a gene: 10. From germline, CDR1 is MGHDK and CDR2 SYGVNS. Here the CDR3 reads CASRDPTGDGGNTIYF. In DNA, the CDR3 is TGTGCCAGCAGAGACCCGACAGGGGATGGTGGAAACACCATATATTTT.

CDR3 sequence: CACTAVEGGNEKLFF. The DNA of the CDR3 is TGTGCCTGCACTGCCGTGGAGGGAGGTAATGAAAAACTGTTTTTT. The V call is TRBV30, the J call TRBJ1-4; D is ambiguous. V was cut by 6 bases and J by 4 bases, with 18 bases left in between. The CDR3 contains 15 residues. The germline CDR1 and CDR2 sequences are GTSNPN and SVGIG (reference sequence).

The chain uses TRBV7-9 and TRBJ2-3; TRBD1 agrees at 10 bases. The CDR3 is 15 residues long. The V gene end was trimmed by 9 bases and the J gene end by 2 bases; junction bases not matched to a gene: 8. Germline values: CDR1 SEHNR, CDR2 FQNEAQ (reference sequence). The CDR3 sequence is CASDRDRGPTDTQYF. The CDR3 nucleotides are TGTGCCAGTGACCGGGACAGGGGACCCACAGATACGCAGTATTTT.